This T cell receptor beta chain was retrieved from a study of T cells in Graves' hyperthyroidism and ophthalmopathy. Study-wide context: Specimen type is peripheral blood, collected at initial diagnosis prior to any treatment.

Amplification of TCR beta CDR3 regions used RNA as the template. Researchers ran a first-round RT-PCR on the TCR CDR3 using the HTBI primer set. TCRdb reprocessed the multiplex PCR reads via MiXCR and lists one record per CDR3 protein. The profile shows about 460,000 distinct CDR3 sequences, approximately 22% of them singletons. This clonotype was seen many times. CDR3 size: 15 residues. CDR1 and CDR2 from the germline V gene are ENHRY and SYGVKD. With V trimmed by 3 bases and J by 5 bases, 3 bases remained unmatched. The chain couples TRBV10-3 to TRBJ2-2, with TRBD2 identical over 10 bases. This TCR was sampled from a woman in her 70s with Graves' ophthalmopathy. The sample was blood. The chain's CDR3 is CAISESAGGTGELFF. The CDR3 coding sequence is TGTGCCATCAGTGAATCAGCGGGAGGGACCGGGGAGCTGTTTTTT.